This TCR beta chain was sequenced for a study of blood T cell repertoires in COVID-19. Sequenced by immunoSEQ multiplex PCR; TCRdb stores in-frame clones only, minus some. This sample yields a few hundred thousand clones, of which 90% are seen a single time; about 0.57% belongs to the top ten. The V gene lost 7 bases and the J gene lost 8 bases, with 17 bases spanning the gap. The length of the CDR3 is 12 residues. Germline V gene data show CDR1 as SQVTM and CDR2 as ANQGSEA. The clonotype originates from a man younger than 35 who had recovered from COVID-19. The chain is built from TRBV29-1 and TRBJ1-2; no clear D gene. Source material: PBMCs or T cells enriched from blood (not recorded which). The CDR3 region has the DNA TGCAGCGGGTTAACACGATCTGAAGGCTACACCTTC. The encoded protein is CSGLTRSEGYTF.